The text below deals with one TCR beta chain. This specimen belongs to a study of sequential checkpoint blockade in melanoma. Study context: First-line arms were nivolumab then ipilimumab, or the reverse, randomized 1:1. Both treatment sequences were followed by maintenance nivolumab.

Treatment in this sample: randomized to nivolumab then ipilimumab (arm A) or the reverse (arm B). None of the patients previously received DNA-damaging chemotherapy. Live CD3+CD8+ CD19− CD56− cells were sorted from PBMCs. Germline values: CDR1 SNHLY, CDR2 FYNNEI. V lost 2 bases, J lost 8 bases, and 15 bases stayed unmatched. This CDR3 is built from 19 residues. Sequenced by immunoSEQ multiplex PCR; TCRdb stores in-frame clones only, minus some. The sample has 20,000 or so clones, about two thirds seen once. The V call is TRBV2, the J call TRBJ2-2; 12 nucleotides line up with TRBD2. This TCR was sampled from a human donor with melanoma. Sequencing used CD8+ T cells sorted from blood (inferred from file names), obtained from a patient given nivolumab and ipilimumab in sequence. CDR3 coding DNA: TGTGCCAGCAGTGAAAGCCCGATTGGACTAGCGGGAAGGTCGGGGGAGCTGTTTTTT. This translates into CASSESPIGLAGRSGELFF.